This T cell receptor (beta chain) was recorded in a study of OX40 agonist ivuxolimab in advanced cancers. Study-level background: Ivuxolimab is a fully human IgG2 antibody that activates OX40 (CD134).

Points on this clone: The antigen is unknown. Other DNA sequences in the sample encode the same CDR3.

The data were produced by immunoSEQ multiplex PCR, yet TCRdb's version contains in-frame clones alone and is incomplete. Among 72,000 or so clones listed, approximately 92% were seen once. CDR1 and CDR2 from the germline V gene are SGHNT and YYREEE (reference sequence). V shed 2 bases and J shed 6 bases, with 19 bases lying between them. The CDR3 is made up of 16 amino acids. Study results and limitations: Dosing at 0.1 to 3.0 mg/kg was accompanied by clonal expansion of CD4+ and CD8+ blood T cells by week 6. Partial responders at 0.1-3.0 mg/kg had among the lowest clonal expansion. The mean number of expanded clones was higher in CD8+ T cells than in CD4+.

The chain has TRBV5-4 and TRBJ2-3; perhaps TRBD2 as D (7 bases). This specimen was CD4+ or CD8+ T cells sorted from blood, taken in a trial of the OX40 agonist ivuxolimab. The receptor comes from an adult with an advanced solid tumor such as melanoma, head and neck, liver or kidney cancer. The DNA for the CDR3 is TGTGCCAGCAGCTTTGGGGGGGGGCCCCGGACGGATACGCAGTATTTT. Translation: CASSFGGGPRTDTQYF. The entire variable domain, with the rest obtained from reference TRBV5-4 and TRBJ2-3, is as follows: ETGVTQSPTHLIKTRGQQVTLRCSSQSGHNTVSWYQQALGQGPQFIFQYYREEENGRGNFPPRFSGLQFPNYSSELNVNALELDDSALYLCASSFGGGPRTDTQYFGPGTRLTVL.